This paragraph covers one T cell receptor beta chain sequence. Antigen specificity is unknown. Second-dose schedules of about 4 or about 12 weeks were combined. This specimen comes from a study of T cell responses to AZD1222 COVID-19 vaccine. General study results and limits: When two AZD1222 doses had been given, Spike-specific TCR breadth and depth rose. Clonal diversity may have been underestimated, and the donors were mostly white British, with more females than males. No repertoire was sampled before or during the peak T cell response, only after it.

Repertoires were generated with immunoSEQ multiplex PCR, while TCRdb's copy carries only in-frame clones and drops some. Of about 130,000 clones listed, roughly 89% are singletons. This clonotype originated in an adult who received the AZD1222 COVID-19 vaccine. Sequences were derived from peripheral blood, sampled 28 days after the second AZD1222 dose.

Here the CDR3 DNA reads TGCGCCAGCAGCTCTATGCCGTCGAACACCGGGGAGCTGTTTTTT. This gives the protein CASSSMPSNTGELFF. The chain has TRBV5-1 and TRBJ2-2; D is undetermined. The germline V gene has CDR1 SGHRS and CDR2 YFSETQ. The V gene lost 3 bases and the J gene lost 0 bases, with 9 bases spanning the gap. This CDR3 is 15 amino acids long. Full variable domain (remainder filled in from reference TRBV5-1 and TRBJ2-2): KAGVTQTPRYLIKTRGQQVTLSCSPISGHRSVSWYQQTPGQGLQFLFEYFSETQRNKGNFPGRFSGRQFSNSRSEMNVSTLELGDSALYLCASSSMPSNTGELFFGEGSRLTVL.